This T cell receptor (beta chain) came from a study of Ad26.COV2.S vaccination and SARS-CoV-2 variants. Overall study findings and caveats: The TCR-based breadth and depth measures might underestimate overall T cell responses.

Here immunoSEQ multiplex PCR was the method, and the copy in TCRdb shows in-frame clones only, minus some. The sample has roughly 150,000 clones, about nine tenths seen once. The CDR3 runs to 12 residues. V was clipped by 10 bases and J by 4 bases, with 11 bases between them. As regards this clone: Its cognate antigen is unknown.

This sequence was found in a human donor who had recovered from COVID-19. Source: peripheral blood, taken after recovery from COVID-19. This rearrangement joins TRBV12-3 or TRBV12-4 to TRBJ1-5; no clear D gene. The CDR3 region is CATRTGNQPQHF. In DNA form, the CDR3 reads TGTGCCACTCGGACGGGAAATCAGCCCCAGCATTTT.